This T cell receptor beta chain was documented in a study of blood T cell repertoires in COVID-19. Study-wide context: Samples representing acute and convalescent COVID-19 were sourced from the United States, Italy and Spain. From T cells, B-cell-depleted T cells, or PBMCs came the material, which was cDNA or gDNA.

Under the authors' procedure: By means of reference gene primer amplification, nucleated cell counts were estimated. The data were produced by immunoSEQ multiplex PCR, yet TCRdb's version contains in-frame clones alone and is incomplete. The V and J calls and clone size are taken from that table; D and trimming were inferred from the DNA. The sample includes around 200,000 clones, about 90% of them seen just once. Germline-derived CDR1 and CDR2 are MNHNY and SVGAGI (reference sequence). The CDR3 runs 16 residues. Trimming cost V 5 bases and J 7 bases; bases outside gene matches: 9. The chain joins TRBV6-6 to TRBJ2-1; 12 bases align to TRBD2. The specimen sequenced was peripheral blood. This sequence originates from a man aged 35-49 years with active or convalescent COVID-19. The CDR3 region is CASSASSGGGTNEQFF. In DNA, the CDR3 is TGTGCCAGCAGTGCGTCTAGCGGGGGGGGTACGAATGAGCAGTTCTTC.